This T cell receptor beta chain stems from a study of CD8+ T cells in alopecia areata. Study-level information: Oral tofacitinib (5 to 10 mg twice daily) was administered to treated patients. General study points: With tofacitinib ongoing, many expanded lesional clones persisted in both scalp and blood. The treated group had a single nonresponder, limiting CD8+ expansion-response conclusions.

cDNA reverse transcribed from extracted RNA served as the sequencing template. Measured with immunoSEQ multiplex PCR; TCRdb has only the in-frame clones, and not every one. The data hold over 150,000 clones, with 50% to 65% observed a single time. The sample's treatment: oral pan-JAK inhibitor, 5-10 mg twice daily. As part of sample collection, lesional scalp punch biopsies and peripheral blood were taken from alopecia areata patients. This clone was detected only a few times. The antigen remains unidentified. The CDR3 contains 12 residues. The V end was cut by 3 bases, the J end by 1 base, with 6 bases between. Looked up from germline, CDR1 is GTSNPN and CDR2 is SVGIG (reference sequence).

The rearrangement uses TRBV30 and TRBJ1-1; no clear D gene. This receptor was identified in a human donor with alopecia areata. Specimen: CD8+ T cells sorted from blood, collected at week 24, from a patient treated with tofacitinib. The CDR3 nucleotides are TGTGCCTGGAGATCGAGGAACACTGAAGCTTTCTTT. This sequence encodes CAWRSRNTEAFF. Full variable domain (outside the CDR3, taken from reference TRBV30 and TRBJ1-1): SQTIHQWPATLVQPVGSPLSLECTVEGTSNPNLYWYRQAAGRGLQLLFYSVGIGQISSEVPQNLSASRPQDRQFILSSKKLLLSDSGFYLCAWRSRNTEAFFGQGTRLTVV.